This section outlines one TCR beta chain sequence together with its context. These data come from a study of monozygotic twins with inflammatory bowel disease. The CDR3 length is 13 residues. Germline CDR1 SGHRS, CDR2 YFSETQ. TCRdb re-called the 5' RACE reads and shows each CDR3 protein once, DNA omitted. This sample's table reports about 300,000 distinct CDR3 sequences. The receptor was derived from a human donor with ulcerative colitis or Crohn's disease, or a healthy co-twin of an affected twin (not recorded which). The chain combines TRBV5-1 with TRBJ2-3; TCRdb designates TRBD1, a call that cannot be tested without DNA. The sequenced material came from blood. The CDR3 is CASSLTGLDTQYF.